These 9 T cell receptor beta chains share one sample of origin, sequenced in a study of CD8 T cells in ankylosing spondylitis. Each CDR3 protein gets one entry after TCRdb re-called the 5' RACE reads with MiXCR. This table holds some 270,000 distinct CDR3 sequences, 15% to 20% found once. The sequenced material came from blood, either unsorted or a sorted T cell fraction (not recorded which). These TCRs come from a male donor with ankylosing spondylitis or in good health (not recorded which).

The J gene is TRBJ2-7, the V gene TRBV5-5; D is perhaps TRBD1 (5 bases). CDR1 is SGHKS, CDR2 YYEKEE, per germline (reference sequence). V was pared by 4 bases and J by 0 bases, with 17 bases between. There are 16 residues in the CDR3. Here the CDR3 reads CASSLRAGSSSYEQYF. The DNA for the CDR3 is TGTGCCAGCAGCCTCCGGGCAGGGTCGAGCTCCTACGAGCAGTACTTC.

Comment on this clonotype: The junction departs from germline at one end; a sequencing error may be responsible. The rearrangement uses TRBV7-3 and TRBJ2-3; 7 nucleotides align to TRBD2. The CDR3 contains 16 residues. The V gene's germline CDR1 is SGHTA and CDR2 FQGTGA. CDR3 bases: TGTGCCAGCAGCAAAACCGGACTAGTGGCTGCAGATATGCAGTATTTT. Amino acids: CASSKTGLVAADMQYF.

This clonotype was seen a handful of times. The V gene is TRBV20-1, the J gene TRBJ2-7; 9 nucleotides match TRBD2. Losses at the gene ends were 0 bases for V and 2 bases for J; bases not matched to a gene: 8. Germline assignment: CDR1 DFQATT and CDR2 SNEGSKA (reference sequence). CDR3 length: 16 amino acids. The DNA for the CDR3 is TGCAGTGCTAGAGACCCTAGCGGGGCGGGTGCCTACGAGCAGTACTTC. Protein product: CSARDPSGAGAYEQYF.

This clonotype was picked up many times. The chain employs TRBV4-1 and TRBJ2-3; 8 bases line up with TRBD1. This CDR3 region has 15 residues. Germline trimming cut 5 bases from V and 5 bases from J; bases unmatched to any gene: 9. Germline CDR1 is MGHRA and CDR2 is YSYEKL. CDR3 DNA: TGCGCCAGCAGCTCCTACTCCGACAGGGGAGATACGCAGTATTTT. Translation gives CASSSYSDRGDTQYF.

This clonotype was counted many times. In DNA, the CDR3 is TGCAGCGTTGAAGGTCCCGCGGAAATGTACAATGAGCAGTTCTTC. It translates to CSVEGPAEMYNEQFF. This chain links TRBV29-1 with TRBJ2-1, with D unclear. The CDR3 extends over 15 amino acids. Trimming removed 1 base from V and 4 bases from J, with 14 bases in between. The germline V gene has CDR1 SQVTM and CDR2 ANQGSEA.

This clonotype was observed at least ten times. The V and J genes are TRBV7-6 and TRBJ2-1; no clear D. Trimming took off 5 bases at V and 2 bases at J, with 7 bases between the two ends. Looked up from germline, CDR1 is SGHVS and CDR2 is FNYEAQ. This CDR3 comprises 13 residues. CDR3 sequence reads: CASSRAPYNEQFF. CDR3 sequence (DNA): TGTGCCAGCAGCCGAGCCCCCTACAATGAGCAGTTCTTC.

In this sample, this clonotype turned up a few times. The chain has TRBV5-5 and TRBJ2-1, with TRBD1 matching 11 bases. V shed 4 bases and J 4 bases; nucleotides not matched to a gene: 7. The germline V gene encodes CDR1 SGHKS and CDR2 YYEKEE (reference sequence). The CDR3 consists of 16 residues. The CDR3 coding sequence is TGTGCCAGCAGCCTGGACAGGGGGCTTCCTTACAATGAGCAGTTCTTC. Protein product: CASSLDRGLPYNEQFF. Looking up the rest from reference TRBV5-5 and TRBJ2-1 gives the full variable domain: DAGVTQSPTHLIKTRGQQVTLRCSPISGHKSVSWYQQVLGQGPQFIFQYYEKEERGRGNFPDRFSARQFPNYSSELNVNALLLGDSALYLCASSLDRGLPYNEQFFGPGTRLTVL.

In this sample, this clonotype turned up once. The genes are TRBV5-5 and TRBJ1-1; TRBD1 matches at 8 bases. The junction had 5 bases not matched to a gene; V was cut back by 2 bases and J by 5 bases. Germline-derived CDR1 and CDR2 are SGHKS and YYEKEE (reference sequence). The CDR3 is 14 residues long. The CDR3 region is CASSFRQGWTEAFF. CDR3 coding DNA: TGTGCCAGCAGCTTTCGACAGGGGTGGACTGAAGCTTTCTTT. The full variable domain, in which reference TRBV5-5 and TRBJ1-1 provide the parts outside the CDR3, is DAGVTQSPTHLIKTRGQQVTLRCSPISGHKSVSWYQQVLGQGPQFIFQYYEKEERGRGNFPDRFSARQFPNYSSELNVNALLLGDSALYLCASSFRQGWTEAFFGQGTRLTVV.

V gene TRBV7-9 combines with J gene TRBJ2-7; weak D call: TRBD1 (5 bases). Germline lookup yields CDR1 SEHNR and CDR2 FQNEAQ (reference sequence). V shed 1 base and J shed 2 bases, with 9 bases lying between them. CDR3 length: 14 amino acids. The CDR3 nucleotides read TGTGCCAGCAGCTTAGTGGGGCCGACCTACGAGCAGTACTTC. The encoded protein is CASSLVGPTYEQYF.